Presented here are 23 T cell receptor beta chains from one specimen sequenced in a study of shared clonotypes between healthy human individuals. The repertoire was sequenced with immunoSEQ multiplex PCR; TCRdb's copy has only in-frame clones and lacks some. In the table there are nearly 1 million clones, approximately 76% of which are singletons. Input material: memory CD4+ T cells sorted from blood. Subset: CD45RA-negative fraction. These receptor sequences come from a man aged 18 to 29 in good health.

The chain is built from TRBV4-1 and TRBJ2-5, with 9 bases lining up with TRBD1. Germline V gene data show CDR1 as MGHRA and CDR2 as YSYEKL. J was trimmed by 5 bases and V by 6 bases; bases with no gene match: 10. This CDR3 has 15 residues. CDR3 region: CASRQIGQGRETQYF. The CDR3 DNA reads TGCGCCAGCAGACAAATCGGACAGGGGAGGGAGACCCAGTACTTC.

The chain joins TRBV7-2 to TRBJ2-7, with D perhaps TRBD1 (5 bases). Germline-derived CDR1 and CDR2 are SGHTA and FQGNSA. V lost 2 bases, J lost 6 bases, and 17 bases lay in between. This CDR3 contains 15 residues. The CDR3 spells CASSLLVVAGSEQYF. CDR3 nucleotide sequence: TGTGCCAGCAGCTTATTGGTGGTGGCAGGGTCCGAGCAGTACTTC. Supplemented by reference TRBV7-2 and TRBJ2-7, the full variable domain reads GAGVSQSPSNKVTEKGKDVELRCDPISGHTALYWYRQSLGQGLEFLIYFQGNSAPDKSGLPSDRFSAERTGGSVSTLTIQRTQQEDSAVYLCASSLLVVAGSEQYFGPGTRLTVT.

This clone was found once. The CDR3 is CASSRESRQVNTEAFF. DNA of the CDR3: TGCGCCAGCAGCCGCGAATCTAGACAGGTGAACACTGAAGCTTTCTTT. The rearrangement links TRBV4-1 to TRBJ1-1; the D gene is possibly TRBD1 (6 bases). V gave up 4 bases and J gave up 0 bases, with 15 bases separating them. The CDR3 covers 16 residues. Looked up from germline, CDR1 is MGHRA and CDR2 is YSYEKL.

V is TRBV10-3 and J is TRBJ2-2; D might be TRBD1 (6 bases). Germline-derived CDR1 and CDR2 are ENHRY and SYGVKD. Deletions cut 8 bases from V and 0 bases from J, with 10 bases between. This CDR3 region has 14 residues. The chain's CDR3 is CAIGQGPNTGELFF. CDR3 coding DNA: TGTGCCATCGGGCAGGGGCCGAACACCGGGGAGCTGTTTTTT.

J is TRBJ2-1 and V is TRBV21-1; the table calls TRBD1, which could not be checked here. TRBV21-1 is flagged as a pseudogene. This CDR3 is built from 15 residues. CDR3 sequence (DNA): TGTGCCAGCAGCAAAGTCCAGGGCCTCGAGGATGAGCAGTTCTTC. It is translated as CASSKVQGLEDEQFF.

Concerning this clone: With a much larger clone just one base away, this may be a read error. Within the sample, other DNA sequences also encode this same CDR3. CDR3 DNA sequence: TGTGCCAGCAGCTTGGGGCGGTTGAACACTGAAGCTTTCTTT. This sequence encodes CASSLGRLNTEAFF. V and J are TRBV11-2 and TRBJ1-1; a weak D match, TRBD1 (5 bases). CDR1 SGHAT and CDR2 FQNNGV come from the germline V gene. V gave up 3 bases and J gave up 0 bases, with 8 bases separating them. This CDR3 is 14 amino acids long.

CDR3 in amino acids: CAISESGGTRNTGELFF. CDR3 DNA sequence: TGTGCCATCAGTGAGTCTGGCGGGACGCGGAACACCGGGGAGCTGTTTTTT. The V and J genes are TRBV10-3 and TRBJ2-2; maybe TRBD2 (6 bases). V lost 0 bases, J lost 1 base, and 12 bases lay in between. The CDR3 extends over 17 amino acids. Germline lookup yields CDR1 ENHRY and CDR2 SYGVKD.

The V gene is TRBV2, the J gene TRBJ2-1, with D perhaps TRBD2 (6 bases). The CDR3 is made up of 16 amino acids. Germline V gives CDR1 SNHLY, CDR2 FYNNEI. Trimming left V 0 bases short and J 3 bases short, with 12 bases between. The CDR3 loop reads CASSEARGRNYNEQFF. CDR3 nucleotide sequence: TGTGCCAGCAGTGAAGCGCGGGGCAGGAACTACAATGAGCAGTTCTTC.

This clone turned up a few times. J is TRBJ1-2 and V is TRBV30; 9 bases fit TRBD1. This CDR3 has 14 amino acids. Germline values: CDR1 GTSNPN, CDR2 SVGIG (reference sequence). V was clipped by 2 bases and J by 2 bases; unmatched bases: 3. In DNA form, the CDR3 reads TGTGCCTGGAGTACTGGACAGGGGAACTATGGCTACACCTTC. Amino acids: CAWSTGQGNYGYTF.

The chain has TRBV6-1 and TRBJ2-2; D possibly matches TRBD1 or TRBD2 (5 bases each). V was shortened by 4 bases and J by 4 bases, with 7 bases between the two germline ends. This CDR3 is built from 13 residues. Germline values: CDR1 MNHNS, CDR2 SASEGT. CDR3 DNA: TGTGCCAGCAGTGGGGACCCCACCGGGGAGCTGTTTTTT. Its protein is CASSGDPTGELFF.

The chain uses TRBV4-3 and TRBJ1-1, with D possibly TRBD1 on 6 matching bases. The CDR3 is made up of 13 amino acids. Germline V gene lookup returns CDR1 LGHNA and CDR2 YSLEER. Trimming left V 4 bases short and J 4 bases short, with 10 bases between. The CDR3 loop is CASSPNRATEAFF. As DNA, the CDR3 is TGCGCCAGCAGCCCAAACAGGGCCACTGAAGCTTTCTTT.

V gene TRBV4-1 combines with J gene TRBJ2-5, with D maybe TRBD1 (5 bases). V was clipped by 0 bases and J by 2 bases, with 10 bases between them. CDR1 and CDR2 (germline): MGHRA, YSYEKL. This CDR3 has 15 amino acids. This chain's CDR3 is CASSQDWGPQETQYF. The CDR3 DNA reads TGCGCCAGCAGCCAAGATTGGGGCCCTCAAGAGACCCAGTACTTC.

The count of this clone is one. This chain connects TRBV10-3 to TRBJ2-1, with D perhaps assigned TRBD1 or TRBD2 (5 bases each). Germline lookup yields CDR1 ENHRY and CDR2 SYGVKD. CDR3 length: 15 residues. V was cut by 3 bases and J by 6 bases, with 15 bases left in between. CDR3 protein: CAISEGEMRGNEQFF. The DNA for the CDR3 is TGTGCCATCAGTGAAGGGGAGATGCGAGGCAATGAGCAGTTCTTC.

This clone was observed a single time. The genes are TRBV6-1 and TRBJ2-3; D is perhaps TRBD2 (6 bases). Germline loops: CDR1 MNHNS, CDR2 SASEGT. The CDR3 length is 15 residues. V gave up 6 bases and J gave up 4 bases, with 17 bases separating them. The CDR3 spells CASSVWAGTPDTQYF. The CDR3 DNA follows: TGTGCCAGCAGCGTGTGGGCGGGGACCCCAGATACGCAGTATTTT.

The gene calls are TRBV6-1 and TRBJ1-5; the D is unclear. This CDR3 comprises 14 residues. Trimming cost V 7 bases and J 2 bases, with 12 bases left between them. Germline V lookup: CDR1 MNHNS, CDR2 SASEGT. CDR3 residues: CASISVKGNQPQHF. The CDR3 DNA is TGTGCCAGCATTTCAGTTAAGGGCAATCAGCCCCAGCATTTT.

Concerning this clone: Other DNA sequences in the same sample also yield this CDR3. J is TRBJ2-6 and V is TRBV6-6; possibly TRBD1 for D (6 bases). Germline CDR1 and CDR2: MNHNY and SVGAGI (reference sequence). V was pared by 0 bases and J by 1 base, with 7 bases between. The CDR3 is 16 amino acids. DNA of the CDR3: TGTGCCAGCAGTTACTCAACAGGGTCTGGGGCCAACGTCCTGACTTTC. Translation gives CASSYSTGSGANVLTF.

This clone was seen a handful of times. The CDR3 sequence: CASSKGGHSTDTQYF. The CDR3 DNA reads as TGTGCCAGTAGTAAGGGGGGACATAGCACAGATACGCAGTATTTT. The genes are TRBV19 and TRBJ2-3; D could derive from TRBD1 or TRBD2 (6 bases each). Germline CDR1 is LNHDA and CDR2 is SQIVND (reference sequence). V dropped 4 bases and J dropped 0 bases, with 11 bases sitting between them. The CDR3 covers 15 residues.

This clone was seen a single time. The chain uses TRBV14 and TRBJ1-5, with D possibly matching TRBD1 (6 bases). The CDR3 is made up of 14 amino acids. From germline, CDR1 is SGHDN and CDR2 FVKESK. V was trimmed by 1 base and J by 6 bases, leaving 10 bases between them. CDR3 residues: CASSQAGVFQPQHF. DNA of the CDR3: TGTGCCAGCAGCCAAGCAGGGGTTTTTCAGCCCCAGCATTTT.

This chain uses TRBV10-3 with TRBJ2-1, with 9 bases matching TRBD2. From germline, CDR1 is ENHRY and CDR2 SYGVKD. The CDR3 runs to 13 residues. J was trimmed by 5 bases and V by 7 bases; bases with no gene match: 3. Written as DNA, the CDR3 is TGTGCCATCAAACTAGCGGGTGACAATGAGCAGTTCTTC. Its translation is CAIKLAGDNEQFF.

This clone appeared once. The gene calls are TRBV30 and TRBJ2-7; TRBD2 matches 11 bases. Germline V gives CDR1 GTSNPN, CDR2 SVGIG (reference sequence). V was clipped by 5 bases and J by 4 bases; unmatched bases: 7. There are 14 residues in the CDR3. CDR3 residues: CAWQTSGSEYEQYF. The CDR3 region has the DNA TGTGCCTGGCAAACTAGCGGGAGCGAGTACGAGCAGTACTTC.

This chain links TRBV6-6 with TRBJ2-5, with 7 bases fitting TRBD2. The CDR3 consists of 14 residues. Trimming cost V 2 bases and J 10 bases; bases outside gene matches: 10. Germline V gene sequence: CDR1 MNHNY, CDR2 SVGAGI (reference sequence). The CDR3 region is CASSYLQVWEGQYF. CDR3 DNA: TGTGCCAGCAGTTACCTCCAGGTCTGGGAGGGCCAGTACTTC.

This clone has more than one count but fewer than ten. This sequence joins TRBV4-1 and TRBJ1-3; TRBD1 is a possible D gene (6 bases). The CDR3 runs to 16 residues. V lost 8 bases and J lost 0, with 17 bases in between. Germline lookup yields CDR1 MGHRA and CDR2 YSYEKL. This chain's CDR3 is CASGISDSSSGNTIYF. The DNA for the CDR3 is TGCGCCAGCGGAATATCGGACAGCTCCTCTGGAAACACCATATATTTT.

Details on this clone: Other DNA sequences of this sample code for an identical CDR3. This chain links TRBV5-1 with TRBJ1-3; D not resolved. The CDR3 consists of 14 residues. Between the trimmed V and J ends, which lost 0 bases and 3 bases, there was a span of 7 bases. The germline gives CDR1 SGHRS, CDR2 YFSETQ. The chain's CDR3 is CASSLEGSGNTIYF. In nucleotides, the CDR3 is TGCGCCAGCAGCTTGGAAGGCAGTGGAAACACCATATATTTT.